What follows describes a single T cell receptor beta chain. Per germline, CDR1 SGHDN and CDR2 FVKESK. This CDR3 spans 13 amino acids. The V end lost 0 bases, the J end lost 7 bases, and 9 bases lay between the germline ends. This specimen comes from a study of blood T cell repertoires in COVID-19. On the study more broadly: Acute-phase and convalescent COVID-19 samples originated in the United States, Italy and Spain. Nucleic acid was either cDNA or gDNA, and it came from T cells, B-cell-depleted T cells, or PBMCs.

Original handling: Counts of nucleated cells, estimated from reference gene primer amplification, were obtained. The assay was immunoSEQ multiplex PCR, and TCRdb's table has in-frame clones only and misses some. That table supplies the V and J calls and clone size; D and trimming were determined from the DNA. Of under 85,000 clones in the sample, around 90% were seen once. The sequence was obtained from a man aged 50-59 years with acute or convalescent COVID-19. This chain connects TRBV14 to TRBJ1-1; D not resolved. The sequenced sample was peripheral blood. The CDR3 DNA sequence: TGTGCCAGCAGCCAAGATAAGAGGATTGAAGCTTTCTTT. Translated: CASSQDKRIEAFF.